This is a list of T cell receptor beta chains from one sample in a study of T cell responses to AZD1222 COVID-19 vaccine. The repertoire was sequenced with immunoSEQ multiplex PCR; TCRdb's copy has only in-frame clones and lacks some. The data show around 100,000 clones, approximately 89% seen once. The starting material was peripheral blood, obtained on day 0 of AZD1222 vaccination. The receptors were gathered from an adult in good health. Both conserved end residues are part of each CDR3. A D gene is named only where the DNA matches it firmly. For some rows the clone size is stated as once, few or many, or as a class when expanded; others skip it.

V gene,J gene,clone size,D gene,CDR3 DNA,CDR3 protein
TRBV18,TRBJ1-5,-,-,TGTGCCAGCTCACCATCGGGGGCGGATCAGCCCCAGCATTTT,CASSPSGADQPQHF
TRBV12-3/TRBV12-4,TRBJ1-1,-,-,TGTGCCAGCACTCCAGATCCGTACACTGAAGCTTTCTTT,CASTPDPYTEAFF
TRBV28,TRBJ1-2,-,-,TGTGCCAGCAGTTTTTTGCAAACTAACTATGGCTACACCTTC,CASSFLQTNYGYTF
TRBV9,TRBJ2-2,-,TRBD2,TGTGCCAGCAGCGAAGGACTAGCGGGAGCTGGAAACACCGGGGAGCTGTTTTTT,CASSEGLAGAGNTGELFF
TRBV4-3,TRBJ2-7,once,TRBD1,TGCGCCAGCAGCCGCGGGACAGGATCCTTCTACGAGCAGTACTTC,CASSRGTGSFYEQYF
TRBV7-2,TRBJ1-4,-,-,TGTGCCAGCAGCTTAAGGGGAACATCGTATGAAAAACTGTTTTTT,CASSLRGTSYEKLFF
TRBV4-2,TRBJ1-4,once,TRBD1,TGTGCCAGCAGCCAGGCCGGGACAGGGAATGAAAAACTGTTTTTT,CASSQAGTGNEKLFF
TRBV28,TRBJ1-2,once,-,TGTGCCAGCAGTTTACCTCGGGGCTCCTATGGCTACACCTTC,CASSLPRGSYGYTF
TRBV5-1,TRBJ1-1,-,TRBD1,TGCGCCAGCGCCGTTTCGTTGACAGGGGGCCTGACTGAAGCTTTCTTT,CASAVSLTGGLTEAFF
TRBV20-1,TRBJ2-5,few,-,TGCAGTGCTTTTCAAGAGACCCAGTACTTC,CSAFQETQYF
TRBV19,TRBJ2-3,-,-,TGTGCCACCCTCGGACTGGAGCATTGGACCTATACGCAGTATTTT,CATLGLEHWTYTQYF
TRBV19,TRBJ1-5,-,-,TGTGCCAGTAGTTGGACAGGCAATCAGCCCCAGCATTTT,CASSWTGNQPQHF
TRBV4-1,TRBJ2-7,-,TRBD2,TGCGCCAGCAGCCAAGATCAGACTAGCGGACCCTACGAGCAGTACTTC,CASSQDQTSGPYEQYF
TRBV2,TRBJ2-7,once,TRBD2,TGTGCCAGCAGGAGACTAGCGGGAGGGAGGGAGCAGTACTTC,CASRRLAGGREQYF
TRBV6-2/TRBV6-3,TRBJ2-5,-,TRBD2,TGTGCCAGCAGTTACTCGAGGACTAGCGGGAGGGCCCCCCGAGAGACCCAGTACTTC,CASSYSRTSGRAPRETQYF
TRBV9,TRBJ1-6,few,-,TGTGCCAGCAGCGTAGCTTGGGGGTTGAATTCACCCCTCCACTTT,CASSVAWGLNSPLHF
TRBV6-6,TRBJ1-1,-,-,TGTGCCAGCACCCAACCGGGACCCACTGAAGCTTTCTTT,CASTQPGPTEAFF
TRBV7-2,TRBJ2-2,-,-,TGTGCCAGCAGCTTACGGGGACCAATCAGCGGGGAGCTGTTTTTT,CASSLRGPISGELFF
TRBV2,TRBJ2-2,-,TRBD1,TGTGCCAGCAGAGGGACAGGGGTGAGCACCGGGGAGCTGTTTTTT,CASRGTGVSTGELFF
TRBV10-1,TRBJ2-2,once,TRBD2,TGCGCCAGCAGTGAGTCCAATAGCGGGAGTTGGGGCACCGGGGAGCTGTTTTTT,CASSESNSGSWGTGELFF
TRBV2,TRBJ2-7,-,-,TGTGCCAGCAGTAGAACCTCCGAGCAGTACTTC,CASSRTSEQYF
TRBV3-1/TRBV3-2,TRBJ2-5,-,TRBD1,TGTGCCAGCAGTCCCACAGGGGGCCCTGCCTCCTTAATTAAAGAGACCCAGTACTTC,CASSPTGGPASLIKETQYF
TRBV6-4,TRBJ1-2,-,-,TGTGCCAGCAGTGACTCGGGGAGGGGAGTCTATGGCTACACCTTC,CASSDSGRGVYGYTF
TRBV3-1/TRBV3-2,TRBJ1-5,-,-,TGTGCCAGCAGCCTTCAGGGGCAGCCCCAGCATTTT,CASSLQGQPQHF
TRBV9,TRBJ2-7,-,-,TGTGCCAGCAGCTCCATGGACGGAGCCTACGAGCAGTACTTC,CASSSMDGAYEQYF
TRBV19,TRBJ1-1,-,-,TGTGCCAGTAGCTACCGTGGGGGGCTTACTGAAGCTTTCTTT,CASSYRGGLTEAFF
TRBV27,TRBJ2-5,-,TRBD2,TGTGCCAGCAGGCGGGAGACCCAAGAGACCCAGTACTTC,CASRRETQETQYF
TRBV10-3,TRBJ1-2,-,-,TGTGCCATCAGTGAGTCGACGGATCGGGACTATCAAACCTTC,CAISESTDRDYQTF
TRBV18,TRBJ1-1,-,-,TGTGCCAGCTCCGGAGGGGTACAGAACACTGAAGCTTTCTTT,CASSGGVQNTEAFF
TRBV7-2,TRBJ1-2,-,TRBD1,TGTGCCAGCAGCTTAGTGGAAGGGACAGGGTCTGGCTACACCTTC,CASSLVEGTGSGYTF
TRBV4-3,TRBJ1-4,-,-,TGCGCCAGCAGCCAGACGGGACGGGTTCAAGTAACTAATGAAAAACTGTTTTTT,CASSQTGRVQVTNEKLFF
TRBV7-2,TRBJ1-5,-,-,TGTGCCAGCAGCTTAGGTAGCAGGGTGGGGCAGCCCCAGCATTTT,CASSLGSRVGQPQHF
TRBV14,TRBJ1-2,-,-,TGTGCCAGCAGCCAAGGCGGAACAGGATACTATGGCTACACCTTC,CASSQGGTGYYGYTF
TRBV30,TRBJ2-1,-,TRBD2,TGTGCCTGGAGTTCGGGGACTAGCGGTTACAATGAGCAGTTCTTC,CAWSSGTSGYNEQFF